This is a list of T cell receptor beta chains from one sample in a study of human T cells and chemical hapten exposure. TCRdb ran MiXCR on the RACE reads and lists one entry per CDR3 protein. The data contain about 31,000 distinct CDR3 sequences, about 7% of them singletons. The material sequenced was whole blood. These receptors were obtained from a human donor in good health. Some clones in this sample may be carry-over from other donors' samples. CDR3s include the opening cysteine and the closing phenylalanine or tryptophan. Each record gives: clone size, V gene, D gene, J gene, CDR3 DNA, CDR3 protein. D genes are given only for firm matches. Clone size is given for some rows only: seen once, a few or many times, or a class if the clone is expanded.

few	TRBV20-1	TRBD2	TRBJ2-3	TGCAGTGCCCAGACCGGGACTAGCAGGGCAGATACGCAGTATTTT	CSAQTGTSRADTQYF
many	TRBV12-3/TRBV12-4	NA	TRBJ1-1	TGTGCCAGCACCGGCACCATGGGCACTGAAGCTTTCTTT	CASTGTMGTEAFF
many	TRBV10-2	NA	TRBJ1-1	TGCGCCAGCAGAATAGGGCTTATCGGAAACACTGAAGCTTTCTTT	CASRIGLIGNTEAFF
few	TRBV9	TRBD2	TRBJ2-3	TGTGCCAGCAGCGTAGGGCCGGGACTAGCGAATACGCAGTATTTT	CASSVGPGLANTQYF
few	TRBV2	TRBD1	TRBJ2-7	TGTGCCAGCAGCGAAGACAGGGACACCTACGAGCAGTACTTC	CASSEDRDTYEQYF
many	TRBV29-1	NA	TRBJ1-1	TGCAGCGTTTTTGGACTTCCGAACACTGAAGCTTTCTTT	CSVFGLPNTEAFF
many	TRBV20-1	TRBD2	TRBJ2-3	TGCAGTGCTGAGCGGGGCCACACAGATACGCAGTATTTT	CSAERGHTDTQYF
medium-sized	TRBV20-1	TRBD2	TRBJ2-7	TGCAGTGCTAGAGGAGCGGGGTACGAGCAGTACTTC	CSARGAGYEQYF
NA	TRBV7-8	NA	TRBJ2-5	TGTGCCAGCAGCCAGTACCAAGAGACCCAGTACTTC	CASSQYQETQYF
NA	TRBV7-2	NA	TRBJ1-5	TGTGCCAGCAGCTTAGGGGCCGCTCCCCAGCATTTT	CASSLGAAPQHF
NA	TRBV2	TRBD2	TRBJ2-5	TGTGCCAGCAGTGGGCCGGGGGGTCAAGAGACCCAGTACTTC	CASSGPGGQETQYF
NA	TRBV15	NA	TRBJ2-6	TGTGCCACCAGCGGGGGGTACTCATGGGATTCTGGGGCCAACGTCCTGACTTTC	CATSGGYSWDSGANVLTF
NA	TRBV5-1	TRBD1	TRBJ1-1	TGCGCCAGCAGCCTGGGGACAGGGTGGGACACTGAAGCTTTCTTT	CASSLGTGWDTEAFF
NA	TRBV4-1	NA	TRBJ1-2	TGCGCCAGCAGCCAAGTCGGCGGGGAACGATGGGGCGACAACTTC	CASSQVGGERWGDNF
many	TRBV12-3/TRBV12-4	TRBD1	TRBJ2-1	TGTGCCAGCGTAATGGACAGGGTTACCAATGAGCAGTTCTTC	CASVMDRVTNEQFF
many	TRBV5-1	NA	TRBJ1-1	TGCGCCAGCAGTATGACTCCCGCGGGGACTGAAGCTTTCTTT	CASSMTPAGTEAFF
many	TRBV6-1	NA	TRBJ2-5	TGTGCCACCCGGCAAGATAGTTTAGAGACCCAGTACTTC	CATRQDSLETQYF
few	TRBV23-1	NA	TRBJ1-5	TGCGCCAGCAGTCTTCAGGGTAGAGACCATAGCAATCAGCCCCAGCATTTT	CASSLQGRDHSNQPQHF
many	TRBV20-1	NA	TRBJ1-4	TGCAGTGCTAGAGAATCTAGGGCGCTCCCAACTAATGAAAAACTGTTTTTT	CSARESRALPTNEKLFF
NA	TRBV12-3/TRBV12-4	TRBD2	TRBJ2-7	TGTGCCAGCAGACACCACGGGAGGCGTAACGAGCAGTACTTC	CASRHHGRRNEQYF
NA	TRBV6-1	NA	TRBJ1-1	TGTGCCAGCAGCGGAATACTGGACACTGAAGCTTTCTTT	CASSGILDTEAFF
many	TRBV7-2	NA	TRBJ2-1	TGTGCCAGCAGCTCCCTTGGGGGGGGCCACTACAATGAGCAGTTCTTC	CASSSLGGGHYNEQFF
NA	TRBV28	NA	TRBJ2-5	TGTGCCAGCGTCAGGGGCAGCGGCCTCCAAGAGACCCAGTACTTC	CASVRGSGLQETQYF
many	TRBV6-2/TRBV6-3	TRBD1	TRBJ2-1	TGTGCCAGCAGTTTAGGGGACAGGGTGTACAATGAGCAGTTCTTC	CASSLGDRVYNEQFF
NA	TRBV28	NA	TRBJ2-7	TGTGCCAGCATGAAGTATTCCTACGAGCAGTACTTC	CASMKYSYEQYF
NA	TRBV6-5	TRBD1	TRBJ1-6	TGTGCCAGCAGTTACTCGACAGGGCGTAATTCACCCCTCCACTTT	CASSYSTGRNSPLHF
NA	TRBV28	NA	TRBJ2-6	TGTGCCAGCAGTTTGCAGGGGTTGGTGCCTGGGGCCAACGTCCTGACTTTC	CASSLQGLVPGANVLTF
many	TRBV11-2	NA	TRBJ2-3	TGTGCCAGCAGTTCAAGTGGGACTGTTGGGGATACGCAGTATTTT	CASSSSGTVGDTQYF
many	TRBV6-1	TRBD1	TRBJ2-7	TGTGCCAGCACCATAAAGACAGGGGCAGGCGAGCAGTACTTC	CASTIKTGAGEQYF
many	TRBV29-1	NA	TRBJ1-1	TGCAGCGTTCGCCGAACTTCTGAAGCTTTCTTT	CSVRRTSEAFF
many	TRBV12-3/TRBV12-4	NA	TRBJ2-5	TGTGCCAGCAGTCCCGGTATGACCCAAGAGACCCAGTACTTC	CASSPGMTQETQYF
medium-sized	TRBV2	NA	TRBJ2-5	TGTGCCAGCAGTGAACCAGAGACCCAGTACTTC	CASSEPETQYF
NA	TRBV30	TRBD2	TRBJ2-7	TGTGCCTGGAGCCCCTCCTGGGTAGCGGGGTTGTACGAGCAGTACTTC	CAWSPSWVAGLYEQYF
many	TRBV20-1	TRBD2	TRBJ2-3	TGCAGTGCCTGGCTAGCGGGGGCAACAGATACGCAGTATTTT	CSAWLAGATDTQYF
many	TRBV3-1	NA	TRBJ1-1	TGTGCCAGCAGCCAAGTATTTCTTTCGGCGAAGGGTGAAGCTTTCTTT	CASSQVFLSAKGEAFF